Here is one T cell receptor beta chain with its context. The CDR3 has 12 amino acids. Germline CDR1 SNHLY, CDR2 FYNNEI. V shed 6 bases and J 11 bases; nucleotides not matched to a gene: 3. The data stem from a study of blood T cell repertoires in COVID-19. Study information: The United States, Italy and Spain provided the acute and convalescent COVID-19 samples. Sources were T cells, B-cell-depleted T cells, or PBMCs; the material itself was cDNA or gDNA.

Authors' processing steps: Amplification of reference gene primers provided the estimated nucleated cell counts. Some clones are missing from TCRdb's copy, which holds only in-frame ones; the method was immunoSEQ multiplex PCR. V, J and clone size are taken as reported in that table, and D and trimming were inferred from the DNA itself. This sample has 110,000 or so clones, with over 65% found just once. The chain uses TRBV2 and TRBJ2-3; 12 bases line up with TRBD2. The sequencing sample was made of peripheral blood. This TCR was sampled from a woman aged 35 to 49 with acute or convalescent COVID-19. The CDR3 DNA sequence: TGTGCCAGCAGGGCTAGCGGGGGGGGGCAGTATTTT. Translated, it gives CASRASGGGQYF.